This entry lists 2 T cell receptor beta chains sequenced from one sample in a study of blood T cell repertoires in COVID-19. The protocol was immunoSEQ multiplex PCR, while the TCRdb copy is restricted to in-frame clones and leaves out a portion. The repertoire consists of some 73,000 clones, with roughly 85% occurring once and the leading ten covering 9.6%. The source material was peripheral blood. Source of these receptors: a man in his fifties with COVID-19, enrolled during active disease.

The J gene is TRBJ1-1, the V gene TRBV5-1; D is possibly TRBD1 (6 bases). V lost 1 base and J lost 2, with 9 bases in between. The CDR3 runs 14 residues. Germline lookup yields CDR1 SGHRS and CDR2 YFSETQ. CDR3 bases: TGCGCCAGCAGCTTGTCAGGGGCCAACACTGAAGCTTTCTTT. This gives the protein CASSLSGANTEAFF.

In this sample, this clone turned up a few times. The V and J genes are TRBV5-1 and TRBJ1-1; D is unclear. Trimming stripped 2 bases from V and 0 bases from J, with 14 bases between. Germline loops: CDR1 SGHRS, CDR2 YFSETQ. CDR3 length: 16 residues. CDR3 amino acids: CASSFALRSVNTEAFF. CDR3 nucleotides: TGCGCCAGCAGCTTTGCTCTCCGATCGGTGAACACTGAAGCTTTCTTT.